One and the same sample provided the 8 T cell receptor beta chains below, sequenced in a study of T-cell memory formation after mild COVID-19. TCRdb analysed the 5' RACE reads with MiXCR anew, one entry per CDR3 protein. The sample contains about 280,000 distinct CDR3 sequences, 7% to 10% of which appear only once. Sequencing was done on a sample of PBMCs or a T cell subset sorted from them (not recorded which). These receptors were collected from a man aged 18 to 29 who had mild COVID-19 (a few samples of this study predate the infection). Cell type and time point are not known.

This clonotype was seen a few times. The chain combines TRBV5-1 with TRBJ1-6; possibly TRBD1 for D (6 bases). This CDR3 has 14 amino acids. Per germline, CDR1 SGHRS and CDR2 YFSETQ. Deletions cut 7 bases from V and 7 bases from J, with 15 bases between. CDR3: CASLGASYNSPLHF. Here the CDR3 DNA reads TGCGCCAGCTTGGGGGCGTCTTACAATTCACCCCTCCACTTT.

The rearrangement joins TRBV12-3 or TRBV12-4 to TRBJ2-3, with TRBD1 matching over 7 bases. This CDR3 region has 19 residues. The V gene end was trimmed by 2 bases and the J gene end by 2 bases; junction bases not matched to a gene: 16. The CDR3 loop reads CASSLKGRGLSLHTDTQYF. Here the CDR3 DNA reads TGTGCCAGCAGTTTAAAGGGTAGGGGGCTAAGTCTACACACAGATACGCAGTATTTT.

This clonotype occurred a few times. The chain employs TRBV18 and TRBJ1-6; D is possibly TRBD1 (6 bases). V lost 3 bases and J lost 6, with 9 bases in between. This CDR3 comprises 14 residues. The germline CDR1 and CDR2 sequences are KGHSH and LQKENI. The CDR3 bases are TGTGCCAGCTCACCCGGACAGAGTAATTCACCCCTCCACTTT. Translation gives CASSPGQSNSPLHF.

In this sample, this clonotype turned up a few times. This chain's CDR3 is CSACPRTSGICNEQFF. CDR3 in DNA: TGCAGTGCTTGTCCCCGGACTAGCGGGATATGCAATGAGCAGTTCTTC. The chain combines TRBV20-1 with TRBJ2-1; 12 bases agree with TRBD2. Germline CDR1 reads DFQATT; CDR2 reads SNEGSKA (reference sequence). The junction had 11 bases not matched to a gene; V was cut back by 5 bases and J by 6 bases. This CDR3 contains 16 residues.

This clonotype was counted many times. The genes are TRBV6-5 and TRBJ2-3, with no clear D. CDR1 MNHEY and CDR2 SVGAGI come from the germline V gene. This CDR3 has 13 amino acids. Deletions cut 5 bases from V and 5 bases from J, with 11 bases between. The CDR3 loop is CASSLKTGDTQYF. CDR3 in DNA: TGTGCCAGCAGTCTAAAAACCGGAGATACGCAGTATTTT.

The table lists this clonotype with a few counts. This chain connects TRBV10-3 to TRBJ2-2; D gene unclear. Germline-derived CDR1 and CDR2 are ENHRY and SYGVKD. The V end was cut by 6 bases, the J end by 2 bases, with 7 bases between. The CDR3 totals 13 residues. The CDR3 nucleotides are TGTGCCATCAGGGACGGAAACACCGGGGAGCTGTTTTTT. It yields the protein CAIRDGNTGELFF.

The rearrangement uses TRBV10-3 and TRBJ2-5, with 8 bases aligning to TRBD2. Trimming took 0 bases from V and 0 from J; bases not matched to a gene: 6. Per germline, CDR1 ENHRY and CDR2 SYGVKD. This CDR3 region has 17 residues. CDR3 bases: TGTGCCATCAGTGAGTCGTATAGCGGGACGTACCAAGAGACCCAGTACTTC. Protein: CAISESYSGTYQETQYF.

The chain employs TRBV6-5 and TRBJ2-2, with a possible D match to TRBD1 (6 bases). The CDR3 consists of 15 residues. CDR1 MNHEY and CDR2 SVGAGI come from the germline V gene. The V end was cut by 6 bases, the J end by 5 bases, with 16 bases between. CDR3 protein: CASSPNAGATGELFF. CDR3 DNA: TGTGCCAGCAGCCCGAACGCAGGGGCGACCGGGGAGCTGTTTTTT.